A selection of T cell receptor beta chains follows, all from one sample in a study of cytomegalovirus exposure and HLA in healthy donors. Sequencing used immunoSEQ multiplex PCR; TCRdb keeps in-frame clones, though not all of them. Here the sample spans around 120,000 clones, around four fifths being singletons. The sample comprised PBMCs. The receptor set was obtained from a man in his sixties in good health and CMV-seropositive. Both conserved end residues are part of each CDR3. A D gene is named only where the DNA matches it firmly. For some rows the clone size is stated as once, few or many, or as a class when expanded; others skip it.

cdr3_aa: CASSFGVNQPQHF; cdr3_nt: TGTGCCAGTAGTTTCGGGGTAAATCAGCCCCAGCATTTT; j_call: TRBJ1-5; v_call: TRBV19; clone_size: few; d_call: -
cdr3_aa: CASSEGGAGGNEQFF; cdr3_nt: TGCGCCAGCAGTGAGGGCGGCGCGGGAGGGAATGAGCAGTTCTTC; j_call: TRBJ2-1; v_call: TRBV10-2; clone_size: -; d_call: TRBD2
cdr3_aa: CASSEGGTHLGTQYF; cdr3_nt: TGTGCCAGCAGTGAGGGGGGGACCCACCTTGGGACCCAGTACTTC; j_call: TRBJ2-5; v_call: TRBV6-1; clone_size: -; d_call: TRBD2
cdr3_aa: CAISESRGNNSPLHF; cdr3_nt: TGTGCCATCAGTGAGTCTAGGGGAAATAATTCACCCCTCCACTTT; j_call: TRBJ1-6; v_call: TRBV10-3; clone_size: -; d_call: -
cdr3_aa: CASSVGQGNSPLHF; cdr3_nt: TGCGCCAGCAGCGTAGGACAGGGGAATTCACCCCTCCACTTT; j_call: TRBJ1-6; v_call: TRBV5-1; clone_size: -; d_call: TRBD1
cdr3_aa: CSAIPRDGYTF; cdr3_nt: TGCAGTGCTATCCCCCGGGATGGCTACACCTTC; j_call: TRBJ1-2; v_call: TRBV20-1; clone_size: -; d_call: -
cdr3_aa: CASSYSGRGDYNEQFF; cdr3_nt: TGTGCCAGCAGTTACTCCGGGCGAGGGGACTACAATGAGCAGTTCTTC; j_call: TRBJ2-1; v_call: TRBV6-5; clone_size: -; d_call: -
cdr3_aa: CASRYGTVATEAFF; cdr3_nt: TGTGCCAGCAGGTACGGGACAGTGGCCACTGAAGCTTTCTTT; j_call: TRBJ1-1; v_call: TRBV6-1; clone_size: -; d_call: TRBD1
cdr3_aa: CASSPEGLAGTYEQYF; cdr3_nt: TGTGCCAGCAGTCCCGAGGGACTAGCGGGAACCTACGAGCAGTACTTC; j_call: TRBJ2-7; v_call: TRBV6-7; clone_size: -; d_call: TRBD2
cdr3_aa: CSVEGGTGGYTF; cdr3_nt: TGCAGCGTTGAGGGGGGTACTGGTGGCTACACCTTC; j_call: TRBJ1-2; v_call: TRBV29-1; clone_size: -; d_call: -
cdr3_aa: CASSFHRGSPLHF; cdr3_nt: TGTGCCAGCAGCTTTCACAGGGGTTCACCCCTCCACTTT; j_call: TRBJ1-6; v_call: TRBV11-2; clone_size: once; d_call: TRBD1
cdr3_aa: CASSLRTTNTGELFF; cdr3_nt: TGCGCCAGCAGTCTTCGGACTACGAACACCGGGGAGCTGTTTTTT; j_call: TRBJ2-2; v_call: TRBV5-1; clone_size: -; d_call: -
cdr3_aa: CASSFTSGSHEQFF; cdr3_nt: TGTGCCAGCAGCTTCACTAGCGGGAGCCATGAGCAGTTCTTC; j_call: TRBJ2-1; v_call: TRBV7-2; clone_size: -; d_call: TRBD2
cdr3_aa: CASSRGTGYTF; cdr3_nt: TGTGCCAGCAGCAGGGGAACTGGCTACACCTTC; j_call: TRBJ1-2; v_call: TRBV27; clone_size: once; d_call: -
cdr3_aa: CASSLLDPGGEAFF; cdr3_nt: TGCGCCAGCAGCTTGTTAGACCCAGGGGGTGAAGCTTTCTTT; j_call: TRBJ1-1; v_call: TRBV5-1; clone_size: few; d_call: TRBD1
cdr3_aa: CASSPGTGDVPYEQYF; cdr3_nt: TGTGCCAGCAGCCCGGGGACAGGGGATGTGCCCTACGAGCAGTACTTC; j_call: TRBJ2-7; v_call: TRBV5-4; clone_size: -; d_call: TRBD1
cdr3_aa: CASSLQAGATNSPLHF; cdr3_nt: TGCGCCAGCAGCTTGCAGGCAGGGGCGACCAATTCACCCCTCCACTTT; j_call: TRBJ1-6; v_call: TRBV5-1; clone_size: once; d_call: -
cdr3_aa: CASSSSVRGQPQHF; cdr3_nt: TGTGCCAGCAGTTCTAGTGTCAGGGGTCAGCCCCAGCATTTT; j_call: TRBJ1-5; v_call: TRBV27; clone_size: -; d_call: -
cdr3_aa: CATSRDKGSGNTIYF; cdr3_nt: TGTGCCACCAGCAGAGATAAGGGGTCGGGAAACACCATATATTTT; j_call: TRBJ1-3; v_call: TRBV15; clone_size: -; d_call: -
cdr3_aa: CASSPQLGQGAGEQYF; cdr3_nt: TGCGCCAGCAGCCCTCAACTGGGACAGGGGGCGGGGGAGCAGTACTTC; j_call: TRBJ2-7; v_call: TRBV5-1; clone_size: -; d_call: TRBD1
cdr3_aa: CASRRGTSGVSTDTQYF; cdr3_nt: TGTGCCAGCCGCAGGGGGACTAGCGGAGTAAGCACAGATACGCAGTATTTT; j_call: TRBJ2-3; v_call: TRBV5-8; clone_size: -; d_call: TRBD2
cdr3_aa: CASSLVGSSGANVLTF; cdr3_nt: TGCGCCAGCAGCTTGGTCGGGTCCTCTGGGGCCAACGTCCTGACTTTC; j_call: TRBJ2-6; v_call: TRBV5-1; clone_size: -; d_call: -
cdr3_aa: CATSRDKREGLYEQYF; cdr3_nt: TGTGCCACCAGCAGAGATAAGAGGGAGGGGCTCTACGAGCAGTACTTC; j_call: TRBJ2-7; v_call: TRBV15; clone_size: -; d_call: TRBD2
cdr3_aa: CASSSLLAGVDTQYF; cdr3_nt: TGCGCCAGCAGCTCTCTACTAGCGGGAGTAGATACGCAGTATTTT; j_call: TRBJ2-3; v_call: TRBV5-1; clone_size: -; d_call: TRBD2
cdr3_aa: CASSPAGGGRAYEQYF; cdr3_nt: TGTGCCAGCAGCCCCGCGGGTGGCGGGAGAGCATACGAGCAGTACTTC; j_call: TRBJ2-7; v_call: TRBV7-8; clone_size: few; d_call: TRBD2
cdr3_aa: CASTVRGRDYEQYF; cdr3_nt: TGTGCCAGCACCGTGCGGGGCAGGGATTACGAGCAGTACTTC; j_call: TRBJ2-7; v_call: TRBV7-9; clone_size: -; d_call: -
cdr3_aa: CASSPAMDTQYF; cdr3_nt: TGCGCCAGCAGCCCCGCTATGGATACGCAGTATTTT; j_call: TRBJ2-3; v_call: TRBV5-1; clone_size: few; d_call: -
cdr3_aa: CASSESGNQPQHF; cdr3_nt: TGTGCCAGCAGTGAATCCGGCAATCAGCCCCAGCATTTT; j_call: TRBJ1-5; v_call: TRBV6-1; clone_size: -; d_call: -
cdr3_aa: CASSPPTGGPPLAFF; cdr3_nt: TGTGCCAGCAGCCCGCCGACAGGGGGCCCTCCATTAGCTTTCTTT; j_call: TRBJ1-1; v_call: TRBV7-9; clone_size: -; d_call: TRBD1